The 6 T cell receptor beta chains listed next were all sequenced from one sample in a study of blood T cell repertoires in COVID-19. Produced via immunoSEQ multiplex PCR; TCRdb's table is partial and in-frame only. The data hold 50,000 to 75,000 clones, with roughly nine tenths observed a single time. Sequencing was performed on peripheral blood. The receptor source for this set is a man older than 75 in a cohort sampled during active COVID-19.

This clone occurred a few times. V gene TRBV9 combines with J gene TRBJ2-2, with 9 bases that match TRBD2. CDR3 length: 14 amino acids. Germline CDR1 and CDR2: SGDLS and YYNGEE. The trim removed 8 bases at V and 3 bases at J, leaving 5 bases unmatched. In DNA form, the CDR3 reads TGTGCCAGTAGTAGCGGGGGCTACACCGGGGAGCTGTTTTTT. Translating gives CASSSGGYTGELFF.

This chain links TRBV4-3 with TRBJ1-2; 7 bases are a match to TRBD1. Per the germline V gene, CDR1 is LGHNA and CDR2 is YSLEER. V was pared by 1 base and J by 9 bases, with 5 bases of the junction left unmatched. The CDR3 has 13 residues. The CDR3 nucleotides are TGCGCCAGCAGCCAAGGGTCAGGGGGGCGCTACACCTTC. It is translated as CASSQGSGGRYTF.

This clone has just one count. The CDR3 sequence: CASSQAGRKLFF. Written as DNA, the CDR3 is TGCGCCAGCAGCCAAGCCGGGAGGAAACTGTTTTTT. V is TRBV4-1 and J is TRBJ1-4; D gene ambiguous. Germline-derived CDR1 and CDR2 are MGHRA and YSYEKL. The germline V and J ends were trimmed by 1 base and 11 bases, with 8 bases remaining between them. The CDR3 extends over 12 amino acids.

This chain's CDR3 is CASSADRQETQYF. CDR3 nucleotide sequence: TGCGCCAGCAGCGCGGACAGACAAGAGACCCAGTACTTC. The J gene is TRBJ2-5, the V gene TRBV5-1; TRBD1 might be the D (6 bases). Germline CDR1 reads SGHRS; CDR2 reads YFSETQ. The CDR3 spans 13 residues. V dropped 4 bases and J dropped 2 bases, with 9 bases sitting between them.

The CDR3, as DNA: TGTGCCAGCAGCTTAGCCGCAGGGAATGGCTACACCTTC. The encoded protein is CASSLAAGNGYTF. The chain has TRBV7-2 and TRBJ1-2; D may be TRBD1 (5 bases). Looked up from germline, CDR1 is SGHTA and CDR2 is FQGNSA. The ends were cut back, 0 bases at V and 6 bases at J, with 8 bases in the middle. The CDR3 contains 13 residues.

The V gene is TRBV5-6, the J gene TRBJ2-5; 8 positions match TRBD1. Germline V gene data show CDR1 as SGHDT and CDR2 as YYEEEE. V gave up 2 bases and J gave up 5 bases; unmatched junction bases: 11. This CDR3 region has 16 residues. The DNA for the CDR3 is TGTGCCAGCAGCTTACCGGCATGGACAGGGAGGGAGACCCAGTACTTC. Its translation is CASSLPAWTGRETQYF. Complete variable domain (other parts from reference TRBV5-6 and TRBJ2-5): DAGVTQSPTHLIKTRGQQVTLRCSPKSGHDTVSWYQQALGQGPQFIFQYYEEEERQRGNFPDRFSGHQFPNYSSELNVNALLLGDSALYLCASSLPAWTGRETQYFGPGTRLLVL.